This entry lists 13 T cell receptor beta chains sequenced from one sample in a study of blood T cell repertoires in COVID-19. Sequencing was performed with immunoSEQ multiplex PCR; in TCRdb, only in-frame clones are kept and a portion is missing. The profile shows 350,000 to 400,000 clones, 80% to 90% of them singletons. Material for sequencing was peripheral blood. All receptors derive from a woman aged 55-69 years with COVID-19, enrolled during active disease.

V gene TRBV5-4 combines with J gene TRBJ2-7, with 7 bases aligning to TRBD1. CDR3 size: 15 residues. Germline lookup yields CDR1 SGHNT and CDR2 YYREEE (reference sequence). The V gene end was trimmed by 3 bases and the J gene end by 5 bases; junction bases not matched to a gene: 11. The CDR3, as DNA: TGTGCCAGCAGCTGGAGAGGGGGCTCTTTTGACGAGCAGTACTTC. Its protein is CASSWRGGSFDEQYF.

V and J are TRBV7-2 and TRBJ1-4, with no clear D. In germline, CDR1 is SGHTA, CDR2 FQGNSA. The CDR3 is 13 residues long. V lost 5 bases to trimming and J lost 5 bases, with 9 bases between them. DNA for the CDR3: TGTGCCAGCAGCCAGCGACCCAATGAAAAACTGTTTTTT. Protein product: CASSQRPNEKLFF.

The V and J genes are TRBV25-1 and TRBJ2-5, with a possible D match to TRBD2 (5 bases). CDR1 MGHDK and CDR2 SYGVNS come from the germline V gene. Trimming shortened V by 1 base and J by 1 base, and 13 bases separated the two germline ends. The CDR3 runs 16 residues. DNA for the CDR3: TGTGCCAGCAGTGAATCCCTTAGACGGGGCCAAGAGACCCAGTACTTC. It is translated as CASSESLRRGQETQYF.

The rearrangement links TRBV7-2 to TRBJ2-1; 8 positions match TRBD1. Germline CDR1 is SGHTA and CDR2 is FQGNSA. V gave up 2 bases and J gave up 7 bases; unmatched junction bases: 10. This CDR3 spans 16 amino acids. CDR3 region: CASSLKYAGGWNEQFF. The CDR3 DNA reads TGTGCCAGCAGCTTAAAATATGCAGGGGGCTGGAATGAGCAGTTCTTC.

This rearrangement joins TRBV7-3 to TRBJ2-1, with no clear D. The CDR3 is made up of 15 amino acids. Germline loops: CDR1 SGHTA, CDR2 FQGTGA. The V and J ends lost 1 base and 0 bases respectively, with 7 bases between them. As DNA, the CDR3 is TGTGCCAGCAGCTTAATCCCGAGCTCCTACAATGAGCAGTTCTTC. This sequence encodes CASSLIPSSYNEQFF.

The chain joins TRBV21-1 to TRBJ1-2. TRBV21-1 is classified as a pseudogene. The CDR3 spans 11 residues. The CDR3 here is CASSSRGGYTF. CDR3 nucleotides: TGTGCCAGCAGCAGTCGGGGTGGCTACACCTTC.

The DNA of the CDR3 is TGTGCCAGAAGCCTCCGGACAGGGGGCTCCTACGAGCAGTACTTC. Its protein is CARSLRTGGSYEQYF. The chain has TRBV5-3 and TRBJ2-7, with TRBD1 matching over 10 bases. TRBV5-3 is filed as an ORF, its function uncertain. This CDR3 has 15 amino acids. With V trimmed by 4 bases and J by 0 bases, 4 bases remained unmatched.

This chain connects TRBV6-5 to TRBJ2-2, with D unresolved. This CDR3 has 14 residues. The V and J ends lost 2 bases and 3 bases respectively, with 7 bases between them. Germline CDR1 reads MNHEY; CDR2 reads SVGAGI. This CDR3 reads CASSYDGHTGELFF. The CDR3 DNA reads as TGTGCCAGCAGTTACGATGGGCACACCGGGGAGCTGTTTTTT.

V and J are TRBV11-2 and TRBJ1-6; perhaps TRBD1 as D (5 bases). Trimming left V 5 bases short and J 8 bases short, with 13 bases between. Germline V gene lookup returns CDR1 SGHAT and CDR2 FQNNGV. The CDR3 consists of 14 residues. DNA for the CDR3: TGTGCCAGCAGCCCTCAGGGCGCCTATTCACCCCTCCACTTT. This encodes CASSPQGAYSPLHF.

This clone has just a few counts. This chain links TRBV4-3 with TRBJ2-3; 10 bases are shared with TRBD2. This CDR3 is built from 20 residues. The germline CDR1 and CDR2 sequences are LGHNA and YSLEER. V dropped 0 bases and J dropped 2; count of bases not matched to a gene: 14. CDR3 region: CASSQDPWYSGGTPTDTQYF. The CDR3 DNA is TGCGCCAGCAGCCAAGATCCCTGGTATAGCGGGGGGACCCCCACAGATACGCAGTATTTT.

V and J are TRBV25-1 and TRBJ1-2; 7 nucleotides line up with TRBD1. The ends lost 4 bases at V and 5 bases at J; junction bases unmatched: 7. Germline V gives CDR1 MGHDK, CDR2 SYGVNS. CDR3 length: 14 residues. CDR3 residues: CASSAPGQRYGYTF. The CDR3 DNA sequence: TGTGCCAGCAGTGCTCCGGGACAGCGGTATGGCTACACCTTC.

The genes are TRBV5-1 and TRBJ1-1; tentative D call: TRBD1 (5 bases). Germline-derived CDR1 and CDR2 are SGHRS and YFSETQ. This CDR3 region has 15 residues. The ends were cut back, 0 bases at V and 2 bases at J, with 11 bases in the middle. The CDR3 region has the DNA TGCGCCAGCAGCTTGGAGGGGAATCCAAACACTGAAGCTTTCTTT. This codes for CASSLEGNPNTEAFF. Full variable domain (rest looked up from reference TRBV5-1 and TRBJ1-1): KAGVTQTPRYLIKTRGQQVTLSCSPISGHRSVSWYQQTPGQGLQFLFEYFSETQRNKGNFPGRFSGRQFSNSRSEMNVSTLELGDSALYLCASSLEGNPNTEAFFGQGTRLTVV.

The rearrangement links TRBV23-1 to TRBJ2-7, with D perhaps TRBD1 (5 bases). TRBV23-1 is placed among ORFs of uncertain function. The CDR3 totals 13 residues. V was cut by 4 bases and J by 0 bases, with 7 bases left in between. The DNA for the CDR3 is TGCGCCAGCAGTCGCGGACACTCCTACGAGCAGTACTTC. This translates into CASSRGHSYEQYF.